The 9 T cell receptor beta chains in this list originate from one sample, sequenced in a study of shared clonotypes between healthy human individuals. Clones were read by immunoSEQ multiplex PCR, and TCRdb kept only the in-frame ones, dropping some. Of 2,500,000 or so clones in the sample, roughly 93% were seen once. Sequenced sample: naive CD4+ T cells from PBMCs. The subset was: CD45RA+ positively selected. The source of these receptors is a man younger than 35 in good health. Some clones in this sample may be carry-over from other donors' samples.

This chain connects TRBV5-1 to TRBJ2-1, with D perhaps matching TRBD2 (5 bases). This CDR3 is 17 amino acids long. Trimming pared 1 base from V and 0 bases from J, leaving 14 bases between. CDR1 is SGHRS and CDR2 is YFSETQ in the germline V gene. The CDR3 DNA reads TGCGCCAGCAGCTTGACGCCTAGCCTAAGCTCCTACAATGAGCAGTTCTTC. Residues: CASSLTPSLSSYNEQFF.

The chain recombines TRBV11-3 with TRBJ2-1, with 10 bases fitting TRBD2. The germline V gene has CDR1 SGHNT and CDR2 YENEEA. J was trimmed by 7 bases and V by 2 bases; bases with no gene match: 11. The CDR3 extends over 17 amino acids. The CDR3, as DNA: TGTGCCAGCAGCTTACATCCAGCGGGAGGGCCGGAGAATGAGCAGTTCTTC. Translated, it gives CASSLHPAGGPENEQFF.

This clone came up a few times. The chain couples TRBV28 to TRBJ1-1; possible D gene TRBD1, 5 bases. The CDR3 has 13 amino acids. Germline loops: CDR1 MDHEN, CDR2 SYDVKM. The V end was cut by 5 bases, the J end by 9 bases, with 16 bases between. CDR3 DNA: TGTGCCAGCAGTCCCCCGACAGCCCTCCAAGCTTTCTTT. Its translation is CASSPPTALQAFF.

V usage is TRBV5-1 and J usage is TRBJ2-3, with D possibly called TRBD1 or TRBD2 (5 bases each). Germline assignment: CDR1 SGHRS and CDR2 YFSETQ. The ends were cut back, 4 bases at V and 5 bases at J, with 17 bases in the middle. This CDR3 is built from 15 residues. This chain's CDR3 is CASSMGPLREDTQYF. CDR3 nucleotide sequence: TGCGCCAGCAGCATGGGACCACTTAGGGAAGATACGCAGTATTTT.

The sample holds a few counts of this clone. The junction shows a germline mismatch at one end, possibly a read error. The chain combines TRBV4-1 with TRBJ1-2; no definite D call. The germline gives CDR1 MGHRA, CDR2 YSYEKL. CDR3 length: 13 amino acids. Written as DNA, the CDR3 is TGCGCCAGCAGTCAAGTTGGGGAATCGGGCTACACCTTC. Translating it yields CASSQVGESGYTF.

Of note for this clone: This sample also contains other DNA sequences that code for the same CDR3. CDR3 sequence (DNA): TGTGCCAGCAGCGTAGAAGGGACAGGGGGAGAGACCCAGTACTTC. This translates into CASSVEGTGGETQYF. The chain is built from TRBV9 and TRBJ2-5; 11 bases fit TRBD1. The V gene end was trimmed by 0 bases and the J gene end by 4 bases; junction bases not matched to a gene: 2. Germline V gene sequence: CDR1 SGDLS, CDR2 YYNGEE. This CDR3 is 15 amino acids long.

CDR3 DNA: TGCGCCAGCAGCCAGGCGACTAGCGGGGTTGGCAATGAGCAGTTCTTC. Its translation: CASSQATSGVGNEQFF. The chain combines TRBV4-1 with TRBJ2-1, with TRBD2 matching 11 bases. Germline lookup yields CDR1 MGHRA and CDR2 YSYEKL. The CDR3 has 16 residues. The J segment lost 6 bases and the V segment lost 3 bases, leaving 7 bases of the junction unmatched.

On this clone: Other DNA variants within this sample encode the same CDR3. J is TRBJ1-5 and V is TRBV30, with TRBD1 identical over 9 bases. This CDR3 is 13 amino acids long. The germline CDR1 and CDR2 sequences are GTSNPN and SVGIG (reference sequence). V lost 2 bases to trimming and J lost 5 bases; unmatched junction nucleotides: 1. CDR3 amino acids: CAWSTGGDQPQHF. The CDR3 DNA follows: TGTGCCTGGAGTACAGGGGGCGATCAGCCCCAGCATTTT.

A word on this clone: Additional DNA sequences in this sample encode the identical CDR3. The rearrangement links TRBV7-3 to TRBJ2-1, with 9 positions matching TRBD1. This CDR3 has 14 amino acids. The J segment lost 2 bases and the V segment lost 5 bases, leaving 1 base of the junction unmatched. CDR1 is SGHTA, CDR2 FQGTGA, per germline. CDR3 sequence reads: CASSRDRAYNEQFF. DNA for the CDR3: TGTGCCAGCAGCCGGGACAGGGCCTACAATGAGCAGTTCTTC.